The rows below give T cell receptor beta chains drawn from one sample of a study of Graves' ophthalmopathy and Graves' hyperthyroidism. Using its own MiXCR run on the multiplex PCR reads, TCRdb lists one record per CDR3 protein. The table has about 740,000 distinct CDR3 sequences, about 44% seen once. Material for sequencing was peripheral blood. These receptor sequences come from an adult man with Graves' ophthalmopathy. Both conserved end residues are part of each CDR3. A D gene is named only where the DNA matches it firmly. The size of a clone is reported for some rows only, either as once, few or many, or as a class for expanded clones.

clone_size	j_call	v_call	d_call	cdr3_aa	cdr3_nt
NA	TRBJ2-5	TRBV25-1	NA	CASGEPGQETQYF	TGTGCCAGCGGTGAACCGGGTCAAGAGACCCAGTACTTC
NA	TRBJ1-4	TRBV10-2	NA	CASSEGGVEEKLFF	TGCGCCAGCAGTGAAGGGGGAGTGGAGGAAAAACTGTTTTTT
NA	TRBJ2-5	TRBV20-1	NA	CSATKPDTQYF	TGCAGTGCTACGAAGCCAGATACGCAGTACTTC
NA	TRBJ2-2	TRBV14	TRBD2	CASSQDGTSPRELSF	TGTGCCAGCAGCCAAGACGGGACTAGTCCGAGGGAGCTGTCTTTT
NA	TRBJ1-1	TRBV29-1	TRBD1	CSTDDRVAAFF	TGCAGCACCGACGACAGGGTAGCGGCTTTCTTT
few	TRBJ1-2	TRBV7-9	NA	CASRAPGYGYTF	TGTGCCAGCAGAGCCCCGGGGTATGGCTACACCTTC
NA	TRBJ2-7	TRBV20-1	NA	CSARPGGPYEQYF	TGCAGTGCTAGGCCCGGGGGCCCCTACGAGCAGTACTTC
many	TRBJ2-7	TRBV7-2	NA	CASTLGWESYEQYF	TGTGCCAGCACGCTAGGGTGGGAGTCTTACGAGCAGTACTTC
NA	TRBJ2-2	TRBV10-3	NA	CAISEPRLAGELFF	TGTGCCATCAGTGAGCCCAGACTGGCCGGGGAGCTGTTTTTT
many	TRBJ1-1	TRBV19	TRBD1	CASSVLDRGPEAFF	TGTGCCAGTAGTGTCCTGGACAGGGGGCCTGAAGCTTTCTTT
few	TRBJ1-1	TRBV7-9	NA	CASSGSPQVVRNTEAFF	TGTGCCAGCAGCGGTAGCCCGCAAGTGGTTCGGAACACTGAAGCTTTCTTT
NA	TRBJ2-1	TRBV15	NA	CATSSGDNEQFF	TGTGCCACCAGCAGCGGGGACAATGAGCAGTTCTTC
NA	TRBJ2-7	TRBV7-9	NA	CASSSTRGTKKTYEQYF	TGTGCCAGCAGCTCAACACGTGGGACAAAGAAAACCTACGAGCAGTACTTC
NA	TRBJ1-1	TRBV9	NA	CASSQEVGAWTEAFF	TGTGCCAGCAGCCAAGAGGTAGGGGCCTGGACTGAAGCTTTCTTT
NA	TRBJ2-2	TRBV25-1	NA	CASSPGAAGELFF	TGTGCCAGCAGCCCCGGAGCAGCCGGGGAGCTGTTTTTT
once	TRBJ2-6	TRBV7-9	NA	CASSSGRGANVLTF	TGTGCCAGCAGCTCCGGGCGGGGGGCCAACGTCCTGACTTTC
NA	TRBJ2-6	TRBV19	TRBD1	CASSLGQISGANVLTF	TGTGCCAGTAGCCTGGGACAGATCTCTGGGGCCAACGTCCTGACTTTC
few	TRBJ1-4	TRBV7-9	NA	CASSKQGSNEKLFF	TGTGCCAGCAGCAAACAGGGCAGTAATGAAAAACTGTTTTTT
NA	TRBJ1-5	TRBV24-1	TRBD1	CASSAQGLGNQPQHF	TGTGCCAGCAGTGCACAGGGGTTAGGCAATCAGCCCCAGCATTTT
NA	TRBJ2-3	TRBV11-2	TRBD2	CASSSGLAGGYTQYF	TGTGCCAGCAGCTCCGGACTAGCGGGAGGGTATACGCAGTATTTT
many	TRBJ1-1	TRBV9	NA	CASSVREDKNTEAFF	TGTGCCAGCAGCGTAAGGGAGGACAAGAACACTGAAGCTTTCTTT
few	TRBJ1-6	TRBV20-1	NA	CSARFRGRDNSPLHF	TGCAGTGCTAGATTCAGGGGACGAGATAATTCACCCCTCCACTTT
few	TRBJ1-4	TRBV4-2	NA	CASSQEGNGEKLFF	TGTGCCAGCAGCCAAGAAGGAAACGGTGAAAAACTGTTTTTT
few	TRBJ2-7	TRBV12-3/TRBV12-4	TRBD1	CASSPDRGWWEQYF	TGTGCCAGCAGCCCGGACAGGGGATGGTGGGAGCAGTACTTC
NA	TRBJ2-2	TRBV15	TRBD1	CAADRHTSNTGELFF	TGTGCCGCGGACAGGCATACTTCGAACACCGGGGAGCTGTTTTTT
NA	TRBJ2-2	TRBV7-2	TRBD2	CASSLDSGGANTGELFF	TGTGCCAGCAGCTTAGATAGCGGGGGGGCGAACACCGGGGAGCTGTTTTTT
many	TRBJ2-7	TRBV2	TRBD1	CASSLGQPGYEQYF	TGTGCCAGCAGTTTGGGACAGCCGGGGTACGAGCAGTACTTC
many	TRBJ1-4	TRBV7-8	TRBD1	CASSSEQGAYEKLFF	TGTGCCAGCAGCTCGGAGCAGGGGGCTTATGAAAAACTGTTTTTT
NA	TRBJ2-7	TRBV29-1	NA	CSAVAGGGTSYEQYF	TGCAGCGCCGTGGCCGGGGGAGGCACATCCTACGAGCAGTACTTC
NA	TRBJ1-1	TRBV10-3	TRBD1	CASSLDRGRDTEAFF	TGTGCCAGCAGCCTCGACAGGGGCCGGGACACTGAAGCTTTCTTT
few	TRBJ2-7	TRBV10-3	NA	CASSYSAGPPAREQYF	TGTGCCAGCAGTTACTCGGCAGGGCCACCGGCGAGGGAGCAGTACTTC
many	TRBJ2-6	TRBV7-9	NA	CASSFPGVPGANVLTF	TGTGCCAGCAGCTTCCCAGGGGTTCCTGGGGCCAACGTCCTGACTTTC
NA	TRBJ1-4	TRBV9	TRBD1	CASSLGDRGREKLFF	TGTGCCAGCAGCCTTGGGGACAGGGGGAGAGAAAAACTGTTTTTT
NA	TRBJ1-5	TRBV24-1	NA	CATSSRDGNQPQHF	TGTGCCACCAGTAGCCGGGACGGAAATCAGCCCCAGCATTTT
NA	TRBJ2-2	TRBV25-1	TRBD2	CASSSGRGSLTGELFF	TGTGCCAGCAGTTCAGGGAGGGGCAGTTTAACCGGGGAGCTGTTTTTT
NA	TRBJ1-5	TRBV11-2	NA	CASSLYRDSGGHNQPQRF	TGTGCCAGCAGCTTATATAGAGACTCAGGAGGACACAATCAGCCCCAGCGTTTT